These 27 T cell receptor beta chains were sequenced from one sample in a study of T cell responses to AZD1222 COVID-19 vaccine. Profiled with immunoSEQ multiplex PCR; TCRdb holds only in-frame clones, not every one. The sample carries about 140,000 clones, 90% recorded once. Sample: peripheral blood, taken 28 days after the second AZD1222 dose. These receptor sequences come from an adult who received the AZD1222 COVID-19 vaccine.

This clone was observed a handful of times. The rearrangement uses TRBV15 and TRBJ1-1; D is unresolved. V was clipped by 2 bases and J by 3 bases, with 7 bases between them. Germline V gene sequence: CDR1 LNHNV, CDR2 YYDKDF (reference sequence). This CDR3 comprises 13 residues. The CDR3 DNA follows: TGTGCCACCAGCAGACAAAAGGACACTGAAGCTTTCTTT. This gives the protein CATSRQKDTEAFF.

V and J are TRBV27 and TRBJ2-7; 7 bases agree with TRBD1. Germline lookup yields CDR1 MNHEY and CDR2 SMNVEV (reference sequence). The CDR3 contains 16 residues. The junction had 8 bases not matched to a gene; V was cut back by 0 bases and J by 3 bases. Here the CDR3 DNA reads TGTGCCAGCAGTTTATCGGGCCAGGGGGTTTTCTACGAGCAGTACTTC. It is translated as CASSLSGQGVFYEQYF.

The gene calls are TRBV5-8 and TRBJ2-1, with 8 bases that match TRBD2. Germline CDR1 and CDR2: SGHTS and YDEGEE. J was trimmed by 2 bases and V by 4 bases; bases with no gene match: 5. The CDR3 has 15 residues. CDR3: CASSPGGKTYNEQFF. As DNA, the CDR3 is TGTGCCAGCAGCCCGGGGGGGAAGACCTACAATGAGCAGTTCTTC. The full variable domain, with the rest looked up from reference TRBV5-8 and TRBJ2-1, is EAGVTQSPTHLIKTRGQQATLRCSPISGHTSVYWYQQALGLGLQFLLWYDEGEERNRGNFPPRFSGRQFPNYSSELNVNALELEDSALYLCASSPGGKTYNEQFFGPGTRLTVL.

The CDR3 sequence: CASSAQTGGTEAFF. In nucleotides, the CDR3 is TGTGCCAGTAGTGCCCAGACAGGGGGCACTGAAGCTTTCTTT. The chain employs TRBV19 and TRBJ1-1; the match to TRBD1 covers 9 bases. Germline V CDR1 and CDR2: LNHDA, SQIVND (reference sequence). Trimming cost V 5 bases and J 4 bases; bases outside gene matches: 5. The CDR3 is 14 residues long.

This clone appeared once. This chain joins TRBV30 and TRBJ1-1; perhaps TRBD1 as D (6 bases). Trimming took off 5 bases at V and 2 bases at J, with 9 bases between the two ends. Germline V gene lookup returns CDR1 GTSNPN and CDR2 SVGIG (reference sequence). The CDR3 is made up of 12 amino acids. DNA of the CDR3: TGTGCCTGGTTCAGGGGCAACACTGAAGCTTTCTTT. Its protein product is CAWFRGNTEAFF. The whole variable domain, remainder taken from reference TRBV30 and TRBJ1-1, is SQTIHQWPATLVQPVGSPLSLECTVEGTSNPNLYWYRQAAGRGLQLLFYSVGIGQISSEVPQNLSASRPQDRQFILSSKKLLLSDSGFYLCAWFRGNTEAFFGQGTRLTVV.

The rearrangement uses TRBV10-3 and TRBJ1-2, with TRBD1 matching over 12 bases. Losses at the gene ends were 0 bases for V and 7 bases for J; bases not matched to a gene: 12. The CDR3 consists of 18 residues. Per the germline V gene, CDR1 is ENHRY and CDR2 is SYGVKD. CDR3 in amino acids: CAISESYSGTGGRSGYTF. DNA for the CDR3: TGTGCCATCAGTGAGTCTTATTCCGGGACAGGGGGCCGGAGTGGCTACACCTTC.

This chain's CDR3 is CASSRGSRGGYTF. For the CDR3, the DNA is TGTGCCAGCTCAAGGGGCAGCCGGGGGGGCTACACCTTC. The chain combines TRBV6-5 with TRBJ1-2; possibly TRBD1 for D (5 bases). The CDR3 extends over 13 amino acids. The V end lost 8 bases, the J end lost 8 bases, and 18 bases lay between the germline ends. Germline V lookup: CDR1 MNHEY, CDR2 SVGAGI.

The chain recombines TRBV24-1 with TRBJ2-1; D not resolved. CDR3 size: 13 residues. With 9 bases removed from V and 7 bases from J, the gap between germline ends came to 15 bases. Germline V CDR1 and CDR2: KGHDR, SFDVKD. In DNA form, the CDR3 reads TGTGCCACCTCGGTCGGGTTGAGGAATGAGCAGTTCTTC. As protein: CATSVGLRNEQFF.

The genes are TRBV11-1 and TRBJ2-2, with a possible D match to TRBD1 (6 bases). The germline gives CDR1 SGHAT, CDR2 FQDESV (reference sequence). Trimming shortened V by 3 bases and J by 3 bases, and 8 bases separated the two germline ends. This CDR3 has 14 amino acids. The CDR3 sequence: CASSLDSYTGELFF. CDR3 sequence (DNA): TGTGCCAGCAGCTTGGACAGCTACACCGGGGAGCTGTTTTTT.

The rearrangement joins TRBV6-2 or TRBV6-3 to TRBJ2-6; D ambiguous. Trimming took off 0 bases at V and 0 bases at J, with 15 bases between the two ends. This CDR3 has 19 residues. The germline V gene encodes CDR1 MNHEY and CDR2 SVGEGT. The CDR3 coding sequence is TGTGCCAGCAGTTACTCTGTCAGAGAACTTCCCTCTGGGGCCAACGTCCTGACTTTC. Translating gives CASSYSVRELPSGANVLTF.

J is TRBJ2-2 and V is TRBV6-1; D not certain. CDR3 length: 15 amino acids. V lost 2 bases and J 4 bases, leaving 11 bases between the germline ends. Germline V gene sequence: CDR1 MNHNS, CDR2 SASEGT. DNA for the CDR3: TGTGCCAGCAGTGAAAGTATCCACCCCACCGGGGAGCTGTTTTTT. Protein: CASSESIHPTGELFF.

The rearrangement uses TRBV29-1 and TRBJ2-3; a weak D match, TRBD2 (6 bases). This CDR3 region has 13 residues. Germline CDR1 reads SQVTM; CDR2 reads ANQGSEA. V was cut by 7 bases and J by 6 bases, with 17 bases left in between. CDR3 sequence reads: CSEHRRLGDTQYF. DNA for the CDR3: TGCAGCGAGCACCGGAGACTAGGGGATACGCAGTATTTT.

The chain combines TRBV5-1 with TRBJ1-2, with 11 bases matching TRBD1. V was pared by 2 bases and J by 2 bases, with 11 bases of the junction left unmatched. Germline V gene data show CDR1 as SGHRS and CDR2 as YFSETQ. This CDR3 contains 18 residues. CDR3 sequence reads: CASSFSHGQGAMNYGYTF. CDR3 sequence (DNA): TGCGCCAGCAGCTTTTCTCACGGACAGGGGGCTATGAACTATGGCTACACCTTC.

The chain is built from TRBV19 and TRBJ1-3; the match to TRBD1 covers 9 bases. CDR3 length: 14 residues. Germline trimming cut 9 bases from V and 2 bases from J; bases unmatched to any gene: 5. Germline CDR1 reads LNHDA; CDR2 reads SQIVND (reference sequence). The CDR3 region is CASPRQGAGNTIYF. The CDR3 DNA sequence: TGTGCCAGCCCTAGACAGGGGGCTGGAAACACCATATATTTT.

The count of this clone is one. The chain has TRBV6-5 and TRBJ1-2, with D possibly matching TRBD1 (6 bases). Per germline, CDR1 MNHEY and CDR2 SVGAGI. The length of the CDR3 is 13 residues. The V end was cut by 7 bases, the J end by 4 bases, with 13 bases between. In DNA form, the CDR3 reads TGTGCCAGCAAAGAACAGGGTATCTATGGCTACACCTTC. Protein product: CASKEQGIYGYTF.

Many counts were recorded for this clone. The chain links TRBV3-1 (or the pseudogene TRBV3-2) to TRBJ1-2, with a tentative D call TRBD1 (6 bases). The length of the CDR3 is 14 residues. Germline V CDR1 and CDR2: LGHDT, YNNKEL (reference sequence). Trimming stripped 1 base from V and 7 bases from J, with 13 bases between. The CDR3 DNA reads as TGTGCCAGCAGCCAAGTAACGGGGGCCGGTGGCTACACCTTC. It translates to CASSQVTGAGGYTF.

The chain recombines TRBV6-2 or TRBV6-3 with TRBJ2-7; D gene ambiguous. Germline CDR1 is MNHEY and CDR2 is SVGEGT. The V end lost 0 bases, the J end lost 5 bases, and 14 bases lay between the germline ends. The CDR3 extends over 15 amino acids. CDR3 nucleotides: TGTGCCAGCAGTTACTCCGCTAGGGTTTTCCACGAGCAGTACTTC. Translating it yields CASSYSARVFHEQYF.

V gene TRBV25-1 combines with J gene TRBJ2-2, with D possibly TRBD1 on 5 matching bases. Trimming shortened V by 6 bases and J by 5 bases, and 10 bases separated the two germline ends. The CDR3 runs 13 residues. Germline CDR1 and CDR2: MGHDK and SYGVNS. The CDR3 loop reads CASREQATGELFF. As DNA, the CDR3 is TGTGCCAGCAGGGAACAGGCGACCGGGGAGCTGTTTTTT.

The gene calls are TRBV9 and TRBJ1-1; 9 nucleotides line up with TRBD1. J lost 2 bases, V lost 1 base, and 9 bases had no gene match. Germline assignment: CDR1 SGDLS and CDR2 YYNGEE. This CDR3 comprises 17 residues. The CDR3 region is CASSVRDRAGRNTEAFF. DNA for the CDR3: TGTGCCAGCAGCGTACGGGACAGGGCGGGCAGAAACACTGAAGCTTTCTTT.

The chain couples TRBV4-3 to TRBJ2-7; D ambiguous. Germline values: CDR1 LGHNA, CDR2 YSLEER. The CDR3 is made up of 13 amino acids. With 4 bases removed from V and 5 bases from J, the gap between germline ends came to 12 bases. Here the CDR3 reads CASSLRIGDEQYF. The CDR3 DNA reads as TGCGCCAGCAGCCTCCGTATTGGGGACGAGCAGTACTTC.

The chain is built from TRBV7-2 and TRBJ1-5; D may be TRBD1 (5 bases). The CDR3 totals 15 residues. The germline gives CDR1 SGHTA, CDR2 FQGNSA. The V gene lost 5 bases and the J gene lost 7 bases, with 18 bases spanning the gap. CDR3 coding DNA: TGTGCCAGCAGCCCTCCTTTGAGGGGCGGACAGCCCCAGCATTTT. Encoded protein: CASSPPLRGGQPQHF. Full variable domain (remainder filled in from reference TRBV7-2 and TRBJ1-5): GAGVSQSPSNKVTEKGKDVELRCDPISGHTALYWYRQSLGQGLEFLIYFQGNSAPDKSGLPSDRFSAERTGGSVSTLTIQRTQQEDSAVYLCASSPPLRGGQPQHFGDGTRLSIL.

The chain combines TRBV10-3 with TRBJ1-5, with 7 bases matching TRBD1. The ends lost 11 bases at V and 4 bases at J; junction bases unmatched: 8. This CDR3 comprises 13 residues. The germline gives CDR1 ENHRY, CDR2 SYGVKD. This chain's CDR3 is CASQGQTNQPQHF. CDR3 coding DNA: TGTGCCTCCCAGGGACAGACGAATCAGCCCCAGCATTTT.

V is TRBV5-1 and J is TRBJ2-5, with 8 bases lining up with TRBD2. Looked up from germline, CDR1 is SGHRS and CDR2 is YFSETQ. The junction had 3 bases not matched to a gene; V was cut back by 6 bases and J by 5 bases. CDR3 length equals 12 residues. The CDR3 DNA reads as TGCGCCAGCAAGACTAGCGAGGAGACCCAGTACTTC. Protein sequence: CASKTSEETQYF.

The gene calls are TRBV7-8 and TRBJ2-5; 8 bases match TRBD2. Germline V gene data show CDR1 as SGHVS and CDR2 as FQNEAQ. The V gene end was trimmed by 5 bases and the J gene end by 0 bases; junction bases not matched to a gene: 11. The CDR3 covers 17 residues. The CDR3 DNA follows: TGTGCCAGCAGCCGAGAGCCACCGGGGGGGTACCAAGAGACCCAGTACTTC. Translation gives CASSREPPGGYQETQYF.

The rearrangement joins TRBV28 to TRBJ2-2; 7 bases align to TRBD1. Losses at the gene ends were 3 bases for V and 8 bases for J; bases not matched to a gene: 9. This CDR3 is built from 15 residues. Germline V gene sequence: CDR1 MDHEN, CDR2 SYDVKM. The CDR3 spells CASSLNDRVAGELFF. For the CDR3, the DNA is TGTGCCAGCAGTTTGAACGACAGGGTGGCAGGGGAGCTGTTTTTT.

The genes are TRBV6-2 or TRBV6-3 and TRBJ1-2; TRBD1 is a possible D gene (6 bases). The germline gives CDR1 MNHEY, CDR2 SVGEGT. This CDR3 is built from 15 residues. Trimming pared 7 bases from V and 7 bases from J, leaving 22 bases between. CDR3 DNA: TGTGCCAGCATCCCGGACAGCTTTCGACGGTCTGGCTACACCTTC. This gives the protein CASIPDSFRRSGYTF.

V usage is TRBV7-9 and J usage is TRBJ1-3, with TRBD1 as a possible D gene (6 bases). Germline V gives CDR1 SEHNR, CDR2 FQNEAQ (reference sequence). The CDR3 loop spans 16 amino acids. V was trimmed by 0 bases and J by 3 bases, leaving 12 bases between them. The CDR3 region is CASSLAVRGSGNTIYF. The CDR3 DNA reads TGTGCCAGCAGCTTAGCGGTCAGGGGCAGTGGAAACACCATATATTTT.